This TCR beta chain emerged from a study of blood T cell repertoires in COVID-19. The length of the CDR3 is 13 residues. CDR1 MNHEY and CDR2 SMNVEV come from the germline V gene (reference sequence). The V and J ends lost 2 bases and 4 bases respectively, with 8 bases between them. Data came from immunoSEQ multiplex PCR; TCRdb stores just in-frame clones and leaves some out. The sample includes some 230,000 clones, roughly 83% of them seen just once. The study recruited people aged 18 to 89 years across more than 20 US areas. V is TRBV27 and J is TRBJ1-1; TRBD1 is a possible D gene (5 bases). This sequence was found in a middle-aged woman with acute COVID-19. Input material: PBMCs or T cells enriched from blood (not recorded which). As DNA, the CDR3 is TGTGCCAGCAGTTTAGGAAGGGGCACTGAAGCTTTCTTT. Protein: CASSLGRGTEAFF.